This T cell receptor (beta chain) was documented in a study of CD8 T cells in ankylosing spondylitis. Concerning this clonotype: The antigen is not known.

General study results and limits: One TCR beta motif, made up of about 8 highly homologous variants, appeared characteristic of ankylosing spondylitis blood. CD8+ cells made up the disease-linked clones, which were relatively rare in peripheral blood. Reportedly, disease-linked clones are significantly enriched in ankylosing spondylitis patients' matched synovial fluid.

Quantitative 5'-RACE was performed with molecular barcodes, and it yielded the TCR beta libraries. TCRdb used MiXCR to reprocess the 5' RACE reads, holding one entry per CDR3 protein. The sample holds about 35,000 distinct CDR3 sequences; about 3% are singletons and the top ten take approximately 3%. The receptor was isolated from a male donor with ankylosing spondylitis or in good health (not recorded which). Sequencing was performed on blood, either unsorted or a sorted T cell fraction (not recorded which).

The CDR3 DNA reads as TGTGCCAGCAGCGTAAGTTCAGGGGTCGAGACCCAGTACTTC. It translates to CASSVSSGVETQYF. The chain links TRBV9 to TRBJ2-5, with D possibly being TRBD1 (6 bases). Germline V gene sequence: CDR1 SGDLS, CDR2 YYNGEE. V was pared by 1 base and J by 5 bases, with 12 bases between. CDR3 length equals 14 residues.